This TCR beta chain derives from a study of T cell responses to AZD1222 COVID-19 vaccine. Sequencing used immunoSEQ multiplex PCR; TCRdb keeps in-frame clones, though not all of them. The repertoire holds 170,000 or so clones, with around 90% as singletons. The CDR3 runs 13 residues. Per the germline V gene, CDR1 is MNHEY and CDR2 is SVGAGI. Trimming removed 8 bases from V and 4 bases from J, with 14 bases in between. The sequencing used peripheral blood, collected on day 0 of AZD1222 vaccination. The V call is TRBV6-5, the J call TRBJ1-2; no definite D call. This TCR was recovered from an adult in good health. The CDR3 region has the DNA TGTGCCAGCGCCCGGGGTTTGGGCTATGGCTACACCTTC. It codes for CASARGLGYGYTF.